This section outlines one T cell receptor beta chain sequence together with its context. As yet, its antigen is unknown. Researchers set a sequencing depth target of 1 in 200,000 to 1 in 1 million T cells. The table came from immunoSEQ multiplex PCR; TCRdb's copy has only in-frame clones and leaves some out. Here the sample spans 330,000 or so clones, around 66% being singletons. Trimming left V 2 bases short and J 10 bases short, with 5 bases between. CDR1 and CDR2 from the germline V gene are MGHRA and YSYEKL. The CDR3 loop spans 11 amino acids. This sample is drawn from a study of cytotoxic CD8 clonotypes in ibrutinib-treated CLL. Study information: Samples averaged 255,043 productive templates and more than 85,000 productive rearrangements. Study findings and constraints: While tracking circulating CD8+ T-cell counts, baseline clonality exceeded that of age-matched healthy donors.

Roughly 2.2 micrograms of genomic DNA (from cryopreserved PBMCs) were used for TCR beta libraries. This receptor was identified in a human donor with chronic lymphocytic leukemia. Sequenced here: PBMCs, sampled after 36 months of ibrutinib treatment. V usage is TRBV4-1 and J usage is TRBJ1-4; D is uncertain. CDR3 in amino acids: CASSQKGKLFF. Here the CDR3 DNA reads TGCGCCAGCAGCCAAAAGGGAAAACTGTTTTTT.